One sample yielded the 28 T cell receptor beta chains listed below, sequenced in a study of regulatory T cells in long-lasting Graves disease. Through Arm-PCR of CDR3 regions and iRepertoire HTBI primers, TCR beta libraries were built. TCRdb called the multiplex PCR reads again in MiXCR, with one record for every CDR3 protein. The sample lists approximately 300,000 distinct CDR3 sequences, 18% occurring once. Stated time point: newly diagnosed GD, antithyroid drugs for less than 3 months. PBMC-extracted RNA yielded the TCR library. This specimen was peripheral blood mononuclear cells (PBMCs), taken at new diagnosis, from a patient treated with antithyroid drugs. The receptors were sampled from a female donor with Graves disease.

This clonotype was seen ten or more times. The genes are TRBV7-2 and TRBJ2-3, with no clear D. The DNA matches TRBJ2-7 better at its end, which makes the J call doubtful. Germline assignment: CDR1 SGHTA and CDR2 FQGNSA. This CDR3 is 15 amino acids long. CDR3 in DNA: TGTGCCAGCAGCTTAAGAGGCGGTAGAATCTACGAGCAGTACTTC. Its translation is CASSLRGGRIYEQYF.

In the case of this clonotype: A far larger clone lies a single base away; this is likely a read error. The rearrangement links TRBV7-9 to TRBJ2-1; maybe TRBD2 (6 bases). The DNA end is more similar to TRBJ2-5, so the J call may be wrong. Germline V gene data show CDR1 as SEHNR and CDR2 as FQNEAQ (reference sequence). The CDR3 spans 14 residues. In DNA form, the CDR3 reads TGTGCCAGCAGCTTGCGGGACGTCCAAGAGACCCAGTACTTC. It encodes CASSLRDVQETQYF.

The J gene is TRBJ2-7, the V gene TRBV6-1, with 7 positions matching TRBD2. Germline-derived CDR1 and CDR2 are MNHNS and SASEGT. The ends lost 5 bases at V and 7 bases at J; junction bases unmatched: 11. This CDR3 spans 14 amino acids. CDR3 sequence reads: CASSQGPAGREQYF. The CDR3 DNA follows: TGTGCCAGCAGTCAGGGCCCAGCGGGGAGGGAGCAGTACTTC.

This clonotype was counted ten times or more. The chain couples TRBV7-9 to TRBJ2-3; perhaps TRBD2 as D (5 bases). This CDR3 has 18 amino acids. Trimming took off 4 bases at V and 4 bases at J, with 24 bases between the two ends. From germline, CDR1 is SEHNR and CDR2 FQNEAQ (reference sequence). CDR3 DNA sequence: TGTGCCAGCAGCTCCCGAGCTAAAGACCTAGCTCCCCCAGATACGCAGTATTTT. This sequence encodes CASSSRAKDLAPPDTQYF.

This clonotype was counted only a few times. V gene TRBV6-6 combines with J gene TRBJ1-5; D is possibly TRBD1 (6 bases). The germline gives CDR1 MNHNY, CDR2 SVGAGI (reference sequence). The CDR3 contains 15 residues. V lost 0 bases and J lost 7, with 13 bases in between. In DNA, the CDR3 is TGTGCCAGCAGTTACTCGGAGGGGGTTGGCCAGCCCCAGCATTTT. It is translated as CASSYSEGVGQPQHF.

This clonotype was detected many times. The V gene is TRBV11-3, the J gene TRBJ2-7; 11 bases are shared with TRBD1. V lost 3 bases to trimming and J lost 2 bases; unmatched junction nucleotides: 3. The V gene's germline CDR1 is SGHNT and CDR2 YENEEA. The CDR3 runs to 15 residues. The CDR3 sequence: CASSLGQGVTYEQYF. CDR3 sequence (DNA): TGTGCCAGCAGCTTGGGACAGGGGGTTACCTACGAGCAGTACTTC.

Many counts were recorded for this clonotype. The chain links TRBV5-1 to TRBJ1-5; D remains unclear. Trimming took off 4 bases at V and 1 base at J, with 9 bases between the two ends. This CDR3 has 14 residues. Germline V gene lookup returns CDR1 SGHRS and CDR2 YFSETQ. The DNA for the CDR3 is TGCGCCAGCAGCGCGGACGCCAGCAATCAGCCCCAGCATTTT. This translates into CASSADASNQPQHF.

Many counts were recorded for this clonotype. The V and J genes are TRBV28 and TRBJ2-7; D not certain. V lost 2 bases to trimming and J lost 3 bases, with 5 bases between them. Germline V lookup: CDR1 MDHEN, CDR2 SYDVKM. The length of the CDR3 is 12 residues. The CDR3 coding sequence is TGTGCCAGCAGTTTAGGCCACTACGAGCAGTACTTC. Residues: CASSLGHYEQYF.

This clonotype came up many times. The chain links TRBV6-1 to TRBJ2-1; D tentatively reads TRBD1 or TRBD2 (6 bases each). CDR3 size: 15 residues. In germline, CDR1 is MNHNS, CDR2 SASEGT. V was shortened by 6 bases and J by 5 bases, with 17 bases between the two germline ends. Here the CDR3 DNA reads TGTGCCAGCAGCAGACAGGTCGGAGGGAACAATGAGCAGTTCTTC. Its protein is CASSRQVGGNNEQFF.

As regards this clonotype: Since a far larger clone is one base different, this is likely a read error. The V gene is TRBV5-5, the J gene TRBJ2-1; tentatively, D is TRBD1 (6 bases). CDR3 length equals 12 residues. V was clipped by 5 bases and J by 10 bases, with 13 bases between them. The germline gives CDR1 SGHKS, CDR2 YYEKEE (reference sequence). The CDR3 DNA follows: TGTGCCAGCAGTTACCAGGGGTACGAGCAGTTCTTC. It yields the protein CASSYQGYEQFF.

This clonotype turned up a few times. CDR3 in amino acids: CASSYAGSGSRTDTQYF. CDR3 DNA: TGTGCCAGCAGTTACGCGGGTAGCGGGAGTAGAACAGATACGCAGTATTTT. The V call is TRBV6-5, the J call TRBJ2-3; TRBD2 aligns across 9 bases. The J segment lost 3 bases and the V segment lost 2 bases, leaving 9 bases of the junction unmatched. The germline V gene encodes CDR1 MNHEY and CDR2 SVGAGI. This CDR3 region has 17 residues.

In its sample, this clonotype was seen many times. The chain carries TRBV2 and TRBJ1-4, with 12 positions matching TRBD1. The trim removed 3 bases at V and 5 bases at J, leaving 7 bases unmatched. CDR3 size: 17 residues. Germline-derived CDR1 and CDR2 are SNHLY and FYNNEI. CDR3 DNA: TGTGCCAGCAGTGAGGCCGGGACAGGGGGCGCGAATGAAAAACTGTTTTTT. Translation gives CASSEAGTGGANEKLFF.

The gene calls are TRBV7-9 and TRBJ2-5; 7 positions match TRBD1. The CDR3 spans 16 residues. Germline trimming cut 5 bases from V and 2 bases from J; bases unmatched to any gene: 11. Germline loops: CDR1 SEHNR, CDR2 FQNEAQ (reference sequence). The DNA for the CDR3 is TGTGCCAGCAGCCCGTTCCCCGGACAGGCGCAAGAGACCCAGTACTTC. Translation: CASSPFPGQAQETQYF.

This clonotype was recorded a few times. CDR3 DNA: TGTGCCATAGGACTACCCCAAGAGACCCAGTACTTC. Its protein is CAIGLPQETQYF. The gene calls are TRBV19 and TRBJ2-5; D perhaps matches TRBD2 (6 bases). CDR1 is LNHDA and CDR2 is SQIVND in the germline V gene (reference sequence). With 10 bases removed from V and 1 base from J, the gap between germline ends came to 10 bases. The CDR3 has 12 residues. The full variable domain, with the rest looked up from reference TRBV19 and TRBJ2-5, is DGGITQSPKYLFRKEGQNVTLSCEQNLNHDAMYWYRQDPGQGLRLIYYSQIVNDFQKGDIAEGYSVSREKKESFPLTVTSAQKNPTAFYLCAIGLPQETQYFGPGTRLLVL.

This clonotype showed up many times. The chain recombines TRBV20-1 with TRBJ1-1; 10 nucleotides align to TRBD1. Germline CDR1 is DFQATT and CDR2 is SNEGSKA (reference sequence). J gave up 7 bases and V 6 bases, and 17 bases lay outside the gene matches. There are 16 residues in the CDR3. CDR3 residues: CSAKTGTGEWDSEAFF. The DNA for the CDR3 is TGCAGTGCCAAAACCGGGACAGGGGAATGGGACAGTGAAGCTTTCTTT.

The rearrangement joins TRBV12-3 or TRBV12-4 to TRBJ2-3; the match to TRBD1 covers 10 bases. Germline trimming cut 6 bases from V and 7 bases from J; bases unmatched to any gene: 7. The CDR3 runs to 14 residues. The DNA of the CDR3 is TGTGCCAGCAGCGGGACAGGGGCCCACTATACGCAGTATTTT. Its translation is CASSGTGAHYTQYF.

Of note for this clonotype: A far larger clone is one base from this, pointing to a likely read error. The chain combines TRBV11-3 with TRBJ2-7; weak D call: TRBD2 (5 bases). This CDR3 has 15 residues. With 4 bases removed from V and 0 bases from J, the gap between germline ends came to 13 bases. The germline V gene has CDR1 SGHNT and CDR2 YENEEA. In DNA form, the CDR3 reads TGTGCCAGCAGCTCAGAGGGTTTGAGCTCCTACGAGCAGTACTTC. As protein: CASSSEGLSSYEQYF.

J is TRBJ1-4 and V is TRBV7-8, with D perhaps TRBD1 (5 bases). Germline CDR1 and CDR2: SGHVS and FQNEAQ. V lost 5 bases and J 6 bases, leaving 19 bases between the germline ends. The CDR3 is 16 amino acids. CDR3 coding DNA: TGTGCCAGCAGCCTCCTCAATCGGGACGTTGATGAAAAACTGTTTTTT. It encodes CASSLLNRDVDEKLFF.

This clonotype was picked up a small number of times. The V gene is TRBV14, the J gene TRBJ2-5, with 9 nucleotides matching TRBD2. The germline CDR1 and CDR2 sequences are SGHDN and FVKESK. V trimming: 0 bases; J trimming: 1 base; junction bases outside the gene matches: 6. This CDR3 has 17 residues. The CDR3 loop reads CASSQDLSREGQETQYF. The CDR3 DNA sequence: TGTGCCAGCAGCCAAGATTTATCGCGGGAGGGCCAAGAGACCCAGTACTTC.

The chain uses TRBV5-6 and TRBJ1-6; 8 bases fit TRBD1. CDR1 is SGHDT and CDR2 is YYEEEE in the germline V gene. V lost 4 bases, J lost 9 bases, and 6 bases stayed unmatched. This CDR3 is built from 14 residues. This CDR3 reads CASSRGTGGSPLHF. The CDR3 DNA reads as TGTGCCAGCAGCCGCGGGACAGGCGGTTCACCCCTCCACTTT.

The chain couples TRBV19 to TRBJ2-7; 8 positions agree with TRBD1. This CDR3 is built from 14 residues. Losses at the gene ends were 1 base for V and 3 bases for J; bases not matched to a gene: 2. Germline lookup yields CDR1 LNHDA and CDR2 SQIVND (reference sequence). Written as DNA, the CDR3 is TGTGCCAGTAGTATAGTGGGACAGGACTACGAGCAGTACTTC. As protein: CASSIVGQDYEQYF. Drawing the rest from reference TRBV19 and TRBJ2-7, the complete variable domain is DGGITQSPKYLFRKEGQNVTLSCEQNLNHDAMYWYRQDPGQGLRLIYYSQIVNDFQKGDIAEGYSVSREKKESFPLTVTSAQKNPTAFYLCASSIVGQDYEQYFGPGTRLTVT.

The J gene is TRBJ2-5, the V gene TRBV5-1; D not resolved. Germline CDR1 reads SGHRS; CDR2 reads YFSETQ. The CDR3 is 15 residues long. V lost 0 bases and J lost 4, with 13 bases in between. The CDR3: CASSLAPAPGETQYF. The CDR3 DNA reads TGCGCCAGCAGCTTGGCTCCAGCTCCTGGAGAGACCCAGTACTTC. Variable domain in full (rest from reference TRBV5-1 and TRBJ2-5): KAGVTQTPRYLIKTRGQQVTLSCSPISGHRSVSWYQQTPGQGLQFLFEYFSETQRNKGNFPGRFSGRQFSNSRSEMNVSTLELGDSALYLCASSLAPAPGETQYFGPGTRLLVL.

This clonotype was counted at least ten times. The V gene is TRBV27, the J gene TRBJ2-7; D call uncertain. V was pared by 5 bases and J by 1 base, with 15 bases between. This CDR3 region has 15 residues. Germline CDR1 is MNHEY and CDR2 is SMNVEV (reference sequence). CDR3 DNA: TGTGCCAGCAGTCCCCGGAGTTTGGTATCCTACGAGCAGTACTTC. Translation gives CASSPRSLVSYEQYF.

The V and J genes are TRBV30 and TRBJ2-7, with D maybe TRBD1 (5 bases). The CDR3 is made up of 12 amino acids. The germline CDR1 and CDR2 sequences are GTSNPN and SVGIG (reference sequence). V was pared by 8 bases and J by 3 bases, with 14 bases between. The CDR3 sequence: CAVRQSGYEQYF. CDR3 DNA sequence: TGTGCCGTAAGACAGTCGGGCTACGAGCAGTACTTC. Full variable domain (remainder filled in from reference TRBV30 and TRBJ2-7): SQTIHQWPATLVQPVGSPLSLECTVEGTSNPNLYWYRQAAGRGLQLLFYSVGIGQISSEVPQNLSASRPQDRQFILSSKKLLLSDSGFYLCAVRQSGYEQYFGPGTRLTVT.

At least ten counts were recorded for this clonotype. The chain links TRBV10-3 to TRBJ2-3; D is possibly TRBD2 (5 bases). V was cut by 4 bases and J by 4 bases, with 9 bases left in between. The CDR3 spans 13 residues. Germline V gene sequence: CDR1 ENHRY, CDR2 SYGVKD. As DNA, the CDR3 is TGTGCCATCAGTGGCGGGCAGTCAGATACGCAGTATTTT. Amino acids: CAISGGQSDTQYF.

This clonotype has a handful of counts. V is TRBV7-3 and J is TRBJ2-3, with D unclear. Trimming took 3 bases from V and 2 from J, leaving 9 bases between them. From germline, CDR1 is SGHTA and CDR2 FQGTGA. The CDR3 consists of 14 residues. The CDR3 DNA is TGTGCCAGCAGCTTCAGCGCTGCCACAGATACGCAGTATTTT. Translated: CASSFSAATDTQYF.

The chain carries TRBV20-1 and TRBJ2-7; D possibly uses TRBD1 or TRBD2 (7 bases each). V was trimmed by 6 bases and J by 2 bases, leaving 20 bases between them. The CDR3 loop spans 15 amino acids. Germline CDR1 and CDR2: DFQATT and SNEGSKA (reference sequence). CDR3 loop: CSAWGQGRGPYEQYF. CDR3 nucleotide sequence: TGCAGTGCCTGGGGCCAGGGGAGGGGGCCCTACGAGCAGTACTTC.

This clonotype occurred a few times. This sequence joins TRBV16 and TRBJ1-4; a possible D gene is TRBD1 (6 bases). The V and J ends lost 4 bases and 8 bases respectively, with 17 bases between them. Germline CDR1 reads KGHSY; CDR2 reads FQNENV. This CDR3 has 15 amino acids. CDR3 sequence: CASSRTQGLLEKLFF. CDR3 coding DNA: TGTGCCAGCAGCCGAACCCAGGGGTTATTGGAAAAACTGTTTTTT.